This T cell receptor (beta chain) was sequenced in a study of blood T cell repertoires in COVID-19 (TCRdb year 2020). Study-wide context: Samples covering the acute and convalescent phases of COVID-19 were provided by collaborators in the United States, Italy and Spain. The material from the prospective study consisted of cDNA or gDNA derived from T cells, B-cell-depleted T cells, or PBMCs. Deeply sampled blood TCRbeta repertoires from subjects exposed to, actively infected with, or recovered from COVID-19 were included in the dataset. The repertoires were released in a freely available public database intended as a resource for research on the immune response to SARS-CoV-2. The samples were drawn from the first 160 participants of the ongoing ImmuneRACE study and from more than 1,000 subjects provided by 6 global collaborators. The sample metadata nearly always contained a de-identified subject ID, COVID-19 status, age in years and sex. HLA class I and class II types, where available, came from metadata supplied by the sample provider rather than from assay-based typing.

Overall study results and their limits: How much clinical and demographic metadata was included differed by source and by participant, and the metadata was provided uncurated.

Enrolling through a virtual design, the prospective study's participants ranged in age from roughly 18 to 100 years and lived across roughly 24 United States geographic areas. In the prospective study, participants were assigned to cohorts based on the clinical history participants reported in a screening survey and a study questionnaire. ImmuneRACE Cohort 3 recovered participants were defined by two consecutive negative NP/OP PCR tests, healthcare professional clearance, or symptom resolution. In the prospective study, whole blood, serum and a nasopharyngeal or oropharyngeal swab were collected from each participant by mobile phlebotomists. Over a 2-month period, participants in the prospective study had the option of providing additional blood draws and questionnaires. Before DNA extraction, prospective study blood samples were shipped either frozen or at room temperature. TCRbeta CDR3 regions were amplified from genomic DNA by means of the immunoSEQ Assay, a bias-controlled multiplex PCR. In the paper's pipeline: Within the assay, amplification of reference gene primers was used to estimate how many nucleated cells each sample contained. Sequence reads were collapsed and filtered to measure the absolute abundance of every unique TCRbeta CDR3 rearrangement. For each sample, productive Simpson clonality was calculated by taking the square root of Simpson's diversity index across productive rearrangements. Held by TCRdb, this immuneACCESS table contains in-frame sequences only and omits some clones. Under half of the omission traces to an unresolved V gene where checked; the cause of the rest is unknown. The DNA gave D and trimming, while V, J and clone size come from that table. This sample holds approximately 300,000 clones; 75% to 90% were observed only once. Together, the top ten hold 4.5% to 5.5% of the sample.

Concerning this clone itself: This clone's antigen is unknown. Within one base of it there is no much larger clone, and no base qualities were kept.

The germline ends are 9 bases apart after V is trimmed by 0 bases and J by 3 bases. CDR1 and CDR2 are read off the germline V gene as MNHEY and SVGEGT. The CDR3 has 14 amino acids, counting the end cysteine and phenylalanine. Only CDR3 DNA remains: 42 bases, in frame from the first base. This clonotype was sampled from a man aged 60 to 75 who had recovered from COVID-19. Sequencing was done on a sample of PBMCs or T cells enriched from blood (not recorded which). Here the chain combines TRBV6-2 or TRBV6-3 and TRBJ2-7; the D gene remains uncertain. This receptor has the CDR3 CASSYSAPGYEQYF. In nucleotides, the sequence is TGTGCCAGCAGTTACTCGGCTCCGGGCTACGAGCAGTACTTC.